This TCR beta chain was obtained from a study of cytomegalovirus exposure and HLA in healthy donors. Whole-study findings and limits: Indistinguishability led to the exclusion of some V segments, TRBV6-2 and TRBV6-3 included.

This clone was observed a single time. As yet, its antigen is unknown. Primers for the PCR totalled 60 Vbeta and 13 Jbeta. Clones were read by immunoSEQ multiplex PCR, and TCRdb kept only the in-frame ones, dropping some. The table shows 110,000 to 150,000 clones, with more than 8% occurring only once. V lost 3 bases and J lost 3, with 11 bases in between. Germline V lookup: CDR1 MDHEN, CDR2 SYDVKM. The CDR3 is made up of 15 amino acids. This TCR was sampled from a man aged 50 or older in good health and CMV-seronegative. Sequences were obtained from PBMCs. This chain links TRBV28 with TRBJ2-2, with TRBD1 as a possible D gene (6 bases). CDR3 in DNA: TGTGCCAGCAGTTTCACAGGGATCCACACCGGGGAGCTGTTTTTT. This encodes CASSFTGIHTGELFF.